This T cell receptor beta chain emerged from a study of control samples from healthy donors and cancer patients. V gave up 1 base and J gave up 5 bases, with 6 bases separating them. CDR1 and CDR2 from the germline V gene are LGHNT and FRNRAP. The CDR3 contains 14 residues. Measured with immunoSEQ multiplex PCR; TCRdb has only the in-frame clones, and not every one. The table lists fewer than 120,000 clones, 88% of them singletons. This TCR came from a woman aged 60-75 years with lung cancer. The V call is TRBV12-5, the J call TRBJ1-6, with a weak D call TRBD1 (6 bases). The sequenced sample consisted of PBMCs. This CDR3 is CASGLGTDNSPLHF. The CDR3 DNA reads TGTGCTAGTGGTTTGGGGACAGATAATTCACCCCTCCACTTT. Together with reference TRBV12-5 and TRBJ1-6, the CDR3 gives the full variable domain: DARVTQTPRHKVTEMGQEVTMRCQPILGHNTVFWYRQTMMQGLELLAYFRNRAPLDDSGMPKDRFSAEMPDATLATLKIQPSEPRDSAVYFCASGLGTDNSPLHFGNGTRLTVT.